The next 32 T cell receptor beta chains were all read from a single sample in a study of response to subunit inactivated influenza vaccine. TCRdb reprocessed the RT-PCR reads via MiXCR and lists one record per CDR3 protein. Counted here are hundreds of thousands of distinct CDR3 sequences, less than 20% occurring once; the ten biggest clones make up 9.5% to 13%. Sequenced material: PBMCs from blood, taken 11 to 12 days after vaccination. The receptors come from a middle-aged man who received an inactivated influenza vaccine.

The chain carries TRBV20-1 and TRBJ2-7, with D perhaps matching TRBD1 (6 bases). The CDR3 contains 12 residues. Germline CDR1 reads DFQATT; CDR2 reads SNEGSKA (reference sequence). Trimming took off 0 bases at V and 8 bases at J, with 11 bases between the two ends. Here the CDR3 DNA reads TGCAGTGCTAGAGAGGGGGCAGCAAAGCAGTACTTC. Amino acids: CSAREGAAKQYF.

The DNA for the CDR3 is TGTGCCAGCAGCCCAGGACCTAAGGGGTATGGCTACACCTTC. Protein: CASSPGPKGYGYTF. The rearrangement links TRBV7-2 to TRBJ1-2; tentative D call: TRBD1 (5 bases). Trimming stripped 5 bases from V and 5 bases from J, with 15 bases between. CDR3 size: 14 residues. Per germline, CDR1 SGHTA and CDR2 FQGNSA.

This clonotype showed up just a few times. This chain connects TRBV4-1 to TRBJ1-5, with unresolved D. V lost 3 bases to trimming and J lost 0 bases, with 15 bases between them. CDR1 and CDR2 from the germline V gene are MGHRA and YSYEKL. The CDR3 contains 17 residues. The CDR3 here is CASSQVPGSYSNQPQHF. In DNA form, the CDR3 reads TGCGCCAGCAGCCAGGTTCCGGGATCGTATAGCAATCAGCCCCAGCATTTT.

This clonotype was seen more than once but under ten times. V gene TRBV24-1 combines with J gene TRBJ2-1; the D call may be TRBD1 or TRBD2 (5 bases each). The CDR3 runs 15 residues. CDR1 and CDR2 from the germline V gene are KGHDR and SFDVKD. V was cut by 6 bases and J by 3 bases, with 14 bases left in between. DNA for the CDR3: TGTGCCACCAGTCCCCGGGGCTGGAACTACAATGAGCAGTTCTTC. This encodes CATSPRGWNYNEQFF.

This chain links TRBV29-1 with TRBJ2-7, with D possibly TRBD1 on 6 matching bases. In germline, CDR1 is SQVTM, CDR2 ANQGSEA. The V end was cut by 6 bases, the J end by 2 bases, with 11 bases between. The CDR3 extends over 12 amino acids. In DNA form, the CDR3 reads TGCAGCGTCCAACAGGGTACCTACGAGCAGTACTTC. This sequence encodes CSVQQGTYEQYF.

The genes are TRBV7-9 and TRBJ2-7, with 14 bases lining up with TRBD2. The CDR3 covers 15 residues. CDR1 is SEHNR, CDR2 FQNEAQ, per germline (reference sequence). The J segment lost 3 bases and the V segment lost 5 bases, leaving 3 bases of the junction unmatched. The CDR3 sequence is CASSRTSGRHYEQYF. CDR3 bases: TGTGCCAGCAGCCGGACTAGCGGGAGGCACTACGAGCAGTACTTC.

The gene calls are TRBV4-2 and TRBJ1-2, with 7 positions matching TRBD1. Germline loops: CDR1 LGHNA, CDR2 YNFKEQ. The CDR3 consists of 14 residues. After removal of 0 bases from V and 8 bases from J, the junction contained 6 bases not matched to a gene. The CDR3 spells CASSQETGLGGYTF. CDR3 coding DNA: TGTGCCAGCAGCCAAGAGACAGGGCTGGGGGGCTACACCTTC.

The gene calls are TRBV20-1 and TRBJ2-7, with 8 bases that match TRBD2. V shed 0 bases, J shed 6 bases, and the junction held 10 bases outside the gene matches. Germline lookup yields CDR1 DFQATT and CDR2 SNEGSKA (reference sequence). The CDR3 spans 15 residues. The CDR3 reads CSARDGGLVGGEQYF. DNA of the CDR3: TGCAGTGCTAGAGATGGGGGACTAGTTGGTGGCGAGCAGTACTTC.

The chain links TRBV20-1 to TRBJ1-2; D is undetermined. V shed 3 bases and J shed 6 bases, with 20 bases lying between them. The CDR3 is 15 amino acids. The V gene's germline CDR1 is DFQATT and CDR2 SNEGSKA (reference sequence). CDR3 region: CSASSSGLYPDGYTF. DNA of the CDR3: TGCAGTGCTAGCAGTTCTGGGTTATATCCGGATGGCTACACCTTC.

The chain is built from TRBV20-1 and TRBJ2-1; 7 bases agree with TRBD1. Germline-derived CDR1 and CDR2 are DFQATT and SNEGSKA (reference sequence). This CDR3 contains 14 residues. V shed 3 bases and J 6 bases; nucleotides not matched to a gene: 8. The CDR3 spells CSASTLTGPNEQFF. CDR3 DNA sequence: TGCAGTGCTAGCACCCTGACAGGGCCCAATGAGCAGTTCTTC.

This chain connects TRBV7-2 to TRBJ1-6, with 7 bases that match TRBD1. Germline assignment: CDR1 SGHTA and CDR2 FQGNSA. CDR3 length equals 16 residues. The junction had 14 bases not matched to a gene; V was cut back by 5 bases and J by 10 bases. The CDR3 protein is CASSLTGTEGHSPLHF. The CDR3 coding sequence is TGTGCCAGCAGCCTTACCGGGACAGAGGGGCACTCACCCCTCCACTTT.

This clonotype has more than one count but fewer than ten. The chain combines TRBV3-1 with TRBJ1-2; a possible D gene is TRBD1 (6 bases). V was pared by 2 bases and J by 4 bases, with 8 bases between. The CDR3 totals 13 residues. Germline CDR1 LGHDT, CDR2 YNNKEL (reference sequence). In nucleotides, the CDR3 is TGTGCCAGCAGCCAACAGGACAGCTATGGCTACACCTTC. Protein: CASSQQDSYGYTF. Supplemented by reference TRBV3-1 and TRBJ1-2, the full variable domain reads DTAVSQTPKYLVTQMGNDKSIKCEQNLGHDTMYWYKQDSKKFLKIMFSYNNKELIINETVPNRFSPKSPDKAHLNLHINSLELGDSAVYFCASSQQDSYGYTFGSGTRLTVV.

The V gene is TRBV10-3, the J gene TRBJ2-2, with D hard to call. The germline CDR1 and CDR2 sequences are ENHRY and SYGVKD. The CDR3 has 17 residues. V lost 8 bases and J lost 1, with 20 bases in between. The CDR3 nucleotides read TGTGCCATCTCGTTCAGAGGAGCAGAAGAGAACACCGGGGAGCTGTTTTTT. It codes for CAISFRGAEENTGELFF.

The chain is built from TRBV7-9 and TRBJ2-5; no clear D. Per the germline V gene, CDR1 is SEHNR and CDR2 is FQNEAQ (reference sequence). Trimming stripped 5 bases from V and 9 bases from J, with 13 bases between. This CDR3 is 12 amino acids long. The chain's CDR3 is CASSPASEAQYF. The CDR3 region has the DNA TGTGCCAGCAGCCCAGCCTCCGAGGCCCAGTACTTC.

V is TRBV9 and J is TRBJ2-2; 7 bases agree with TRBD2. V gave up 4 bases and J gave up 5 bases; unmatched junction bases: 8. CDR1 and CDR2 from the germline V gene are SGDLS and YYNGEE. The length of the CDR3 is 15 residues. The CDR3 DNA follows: TGTGCCAGCAGCACGAGCGGGATAAGGACCGGGGAGCTGTTTTTT. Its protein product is CASSTSGIRTGELFF.

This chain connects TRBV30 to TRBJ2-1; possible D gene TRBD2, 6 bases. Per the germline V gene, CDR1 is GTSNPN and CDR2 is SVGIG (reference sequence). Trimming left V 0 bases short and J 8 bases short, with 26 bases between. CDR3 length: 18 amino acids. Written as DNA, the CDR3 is TGTGCCTGGAGTGTAATGGGAGGTTGGAGGACCCATAGGGATGAGCAGTTCTTC. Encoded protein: CAWSVMGGWRTHRDEQFF.

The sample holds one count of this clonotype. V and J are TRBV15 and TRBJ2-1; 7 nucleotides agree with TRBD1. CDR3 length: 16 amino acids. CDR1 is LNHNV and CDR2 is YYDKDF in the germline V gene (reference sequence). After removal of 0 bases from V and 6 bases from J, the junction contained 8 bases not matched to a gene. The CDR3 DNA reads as TGTGCCACCAGCAGAGATCATGACAGGGCCTTCAATGAGCAGTTCTTC. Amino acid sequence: CATSRDHDRAFNEQFF.

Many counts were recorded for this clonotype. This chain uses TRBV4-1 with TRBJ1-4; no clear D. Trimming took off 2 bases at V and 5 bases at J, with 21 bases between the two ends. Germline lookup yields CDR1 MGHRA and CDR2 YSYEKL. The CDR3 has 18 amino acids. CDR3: CASSQTFLGSTPNEKLFF. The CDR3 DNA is TGCGCCAGCAGCCAAACGTTTTTGGGTAGCACCCCAAATGAAAAACTGTTTTTT.

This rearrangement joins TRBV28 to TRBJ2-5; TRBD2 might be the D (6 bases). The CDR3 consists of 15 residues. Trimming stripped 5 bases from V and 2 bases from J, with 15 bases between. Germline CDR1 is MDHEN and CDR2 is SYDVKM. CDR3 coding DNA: TGTGCCAGCAGTGGAGCGGGTAGCGGACAAGAGACCCAGTACTTC. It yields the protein CASSGAGSGQETQYF.

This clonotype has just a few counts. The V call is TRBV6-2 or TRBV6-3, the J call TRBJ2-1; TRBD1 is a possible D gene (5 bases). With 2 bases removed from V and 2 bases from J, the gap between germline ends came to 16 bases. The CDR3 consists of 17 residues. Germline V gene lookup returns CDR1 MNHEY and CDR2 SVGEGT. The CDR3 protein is CASSYAREQRTYNEQFF. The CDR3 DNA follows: TGTGCCAGCAGTTACGCCAGGGAACAGAGAACCTACAATGAGCAGTTCTTC.

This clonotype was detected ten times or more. The CDR3 region has the DNA TGCAGTGCTAGAGAATCGGGAGTGCGCACAGATACGCAGTATTTT. This translates into CSARESGVRTDTQYF. The rearrangement joins TRBV20-1 to TRBJ2-3, with a weak D call TRBD2 (6 bases). In germline, CDR1 is DFQATT, CDR2 SNEGSKA (reference sequence). Trimming left V 0 bases short and J 1 base short, with 11 bases between. This CDR3 is 15 amino acids long.

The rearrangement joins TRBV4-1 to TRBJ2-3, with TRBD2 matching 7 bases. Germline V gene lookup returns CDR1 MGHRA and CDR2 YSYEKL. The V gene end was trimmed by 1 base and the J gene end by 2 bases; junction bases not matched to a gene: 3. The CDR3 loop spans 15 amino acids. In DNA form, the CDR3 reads TGCGCCAGCAGCCAAGGGGAGGGGCTCACAGATACGCAGTATTTT. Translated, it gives CASSQGEGLTDTQYF.

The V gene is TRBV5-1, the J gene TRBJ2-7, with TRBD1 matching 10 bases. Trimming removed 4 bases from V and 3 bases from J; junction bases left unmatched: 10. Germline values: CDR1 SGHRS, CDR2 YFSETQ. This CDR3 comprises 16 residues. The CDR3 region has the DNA TGCGCCAGCAGCCCTACTCCGGGACAGGGGATCTACGAGCAGTACTTC. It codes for CASSPTPGQGIYEQYF.

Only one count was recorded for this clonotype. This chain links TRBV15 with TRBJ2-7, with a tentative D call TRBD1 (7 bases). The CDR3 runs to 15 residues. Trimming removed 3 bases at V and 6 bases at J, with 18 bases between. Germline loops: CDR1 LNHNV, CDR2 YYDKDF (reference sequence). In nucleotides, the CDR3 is TGTGCCACCAGCAGGACTAGTCAGGGGGGATCCGAGCAGTACTTC. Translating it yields CATSRTSQGGSEQYF.

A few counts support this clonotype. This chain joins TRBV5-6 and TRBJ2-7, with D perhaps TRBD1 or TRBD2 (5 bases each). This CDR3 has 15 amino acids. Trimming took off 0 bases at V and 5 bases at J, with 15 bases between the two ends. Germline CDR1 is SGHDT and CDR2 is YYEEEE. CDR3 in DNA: TGTGCCAGCAGCTTGGACGGGACCCCTGTAGACGAGCAGTACTTC. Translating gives CASSLDGTPVDEQYF.

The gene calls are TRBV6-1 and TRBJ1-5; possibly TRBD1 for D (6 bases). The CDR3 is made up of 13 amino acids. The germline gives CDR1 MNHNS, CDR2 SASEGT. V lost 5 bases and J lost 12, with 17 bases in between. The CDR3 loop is CASSHKRRDNQHF. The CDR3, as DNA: TGTGCCAGCAGTCATAAACGTCGGGACAACCAGCATTTT.

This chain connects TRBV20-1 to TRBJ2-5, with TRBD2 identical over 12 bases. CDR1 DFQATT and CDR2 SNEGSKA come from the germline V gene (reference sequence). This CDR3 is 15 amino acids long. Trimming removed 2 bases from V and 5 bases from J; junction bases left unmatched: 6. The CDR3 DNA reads TGCAGTGCTAGACAACTAGCGGGGGGCGGGGAGACCCAGTACTTC. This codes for CSARQLAGGGETQYF.

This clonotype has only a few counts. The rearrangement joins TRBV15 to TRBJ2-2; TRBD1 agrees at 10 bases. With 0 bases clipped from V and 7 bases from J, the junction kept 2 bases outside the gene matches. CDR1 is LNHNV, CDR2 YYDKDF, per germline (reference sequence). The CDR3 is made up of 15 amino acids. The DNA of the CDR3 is TGTGCCACCAGCAGAGAGGGACAGGGGTTCGGGGAGCTGTTTTTT. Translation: CATSREGQGFGELFF.

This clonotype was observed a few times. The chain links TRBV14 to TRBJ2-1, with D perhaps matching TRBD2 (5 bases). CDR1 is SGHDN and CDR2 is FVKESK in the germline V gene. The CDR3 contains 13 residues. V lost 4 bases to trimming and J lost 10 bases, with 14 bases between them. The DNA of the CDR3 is TGTGCCAGCAGCCCCCGGCTAGGGAGCGAGCAGTTCTTC. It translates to CASSPRLGSEQFF.

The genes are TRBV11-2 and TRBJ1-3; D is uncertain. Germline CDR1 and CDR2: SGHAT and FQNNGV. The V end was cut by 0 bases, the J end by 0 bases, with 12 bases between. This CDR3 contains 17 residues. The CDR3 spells CASSLDSGLLSGNTIYF. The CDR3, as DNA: TGTGCCAGCAGCTTAGACTCAGGCCTACTCTCTGGAAACACCATATATTTT.

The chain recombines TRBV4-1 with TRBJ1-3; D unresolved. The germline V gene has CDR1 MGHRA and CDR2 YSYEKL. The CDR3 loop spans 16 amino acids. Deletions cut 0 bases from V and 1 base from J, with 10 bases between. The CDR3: CASSQDTTRSGNTIYF. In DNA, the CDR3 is TGCGCCAGCAGCCAAGATACGACTCGGTCTGGAAACACCATATATTTT.

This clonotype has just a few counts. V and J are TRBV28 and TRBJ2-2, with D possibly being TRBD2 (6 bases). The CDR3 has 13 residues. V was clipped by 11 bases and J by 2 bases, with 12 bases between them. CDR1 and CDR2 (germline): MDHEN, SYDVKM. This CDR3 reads CAGGTLNTGELFF. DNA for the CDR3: TGTGCCGGCGGGACTTTAAACACCGGGGAGCTGTTTTTT.